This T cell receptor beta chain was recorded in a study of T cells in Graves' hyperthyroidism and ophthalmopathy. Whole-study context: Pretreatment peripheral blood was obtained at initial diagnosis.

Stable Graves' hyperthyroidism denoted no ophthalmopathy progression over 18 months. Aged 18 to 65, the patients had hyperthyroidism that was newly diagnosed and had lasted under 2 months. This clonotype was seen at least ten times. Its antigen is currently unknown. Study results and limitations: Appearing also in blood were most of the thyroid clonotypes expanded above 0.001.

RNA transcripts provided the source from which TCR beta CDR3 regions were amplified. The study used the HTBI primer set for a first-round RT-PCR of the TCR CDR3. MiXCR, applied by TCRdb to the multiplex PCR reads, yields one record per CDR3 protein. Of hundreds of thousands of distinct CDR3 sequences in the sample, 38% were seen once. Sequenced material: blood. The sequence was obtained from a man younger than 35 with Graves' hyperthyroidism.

The CDR3 DNA reads TGTGCCAGCAGGGGAGGAGCCACTGAAGCTTTCTTT. The encoded protein is CASRGGATEAFF. The V gene is TRBV25-1, the J gene TRBJ1-1, with no clear D. V was trimmed by 6 bases and J by 4 bases, leaving 9 bases between them. Germline loops: CDR1 MGHDK, CDR2 SYGVNS. The CDR3 is made up of 12 amino acids.